The 27 T cell receptor beta chains in this list originate from one sample, sequenced in a study of blood T cell repertoires in COVID-19. Assay used: immunoSEQ multiplex PCR; TCRdb lists only in-frame clones, some missing. Of fewer than 400,000 clones detected, 85% appear once; the ten largest clones hold approximately 3.7%. Material for sequencing was peripheral blood. Receptors originate from a woman under 30 with acute or convalescent COVID-19.

This clone is a singleton in its sample. The V and J genes are TRBV6-5 and TRBJ2-7; TRBD2 agrees at 9 bases. Germline V CDR1 and CDR2: MNHEY, SVGAGI. V lost 6 bases to trimming and J lost 5 bases; unmatched junction nucleotides: 5. The CDR3 has 13 amino acids. CDR3: CASRPSGANEQYF. The DNA for the CDR3 is TGTGCCAGCAGACCTAGCGGGGCCAACGAGCAGTACTTC.

The rearrangement links TRBV27 to TRBJ1-1; D is possibly TRBD1 (6 bases). Trimming shortened V by 6 bases and J by 1 base, and 15 bases separated the two germline ends. This CDR3 contains 15 residues. The germline V gene has CDR1 MNHEY and CDR2 SMNVEV (reference sequence). As DNA, the CDR3 is TGTGCCAGCAGCTCTAGACAGGTGTCGAACACTGAAGCTTTCTTT. This gives the protein CASSSRQVSNTEAFF.

DNA of the CDR3: TGCGCCAGCAGCCAAGCAAGGGACAGGGGTTTCGCTGGGGCCAACGTCCTGACTTTC. The encoded protein is CASSQARDRGFAGANVLTF. The rearrangement uses TRBV4-1 and TRBJ2-6; 10 bases fit TRBD1. Germline-derived CDR1 and CDR2 are MGHRA and YSYEKL. The CDR3 length is 19 residues. The trim removed 1 base at V and 2 bases at J, leaving 8 bases unmatched.

This chain links TRBV9 with TRBJ2-1; the D gene is possibly TRBD2 (5 bases). CDR1 SGDLS and CDR2 YYNGEE come from the germline V gene. CDR3 size: 14 residues. V lost 5 bases to trimming and J lost 2 bases, with 11 bases between them. CDR3 coding DNA: TGTGCCAGCAGGCCGGGAACCGCCTACAATGAGCAGTTCTTC. Its protein product is CASRPGTAYNEQFF.

This chain joins TRBV6-5 and TRBJ1-1; D unclear. The germline V gene has CDR1 MNHEY and CDR2 SVGAGI. The ends were cut back, 2 bases at V and 4 bases at J, with 14 bases in the middle. The CDR3 runs 15 residues. The CDR3 loop is CASSYQSTGFTEAFF. CDR3 bases: TGTGCCAGCAGTTACCAATCCACGGGGTTCACTGAAGCTTTCTTT.

The chain joins TRBV12-3 or TRBV12-4 to TRBJ1-2; possibly TRBD1 for D (6 bases). This CDR3 region has 13 residues. V lost 5 bases, J lost 5 bases, and 12 bases lay in between. The CDR3 loop is CASSPGTFYGYTF. CDR3 in DNA: TGTGCCAGCAGTCCCGGGACATTTTATGGCTACACCTTC.

The genes are TRBV14 and TRBJ2-5; D may be TRBD1 (6 bases). The V end was cut by 3 bases, the J end by 3 bases, with 14 bases between. Germline assignment: CDR1 SGHDN and CDR2 FVKESK. The CDR3 is 15 residues long. The CDR3 sequence: CASSQITGREETQYF. As DNA, the CDR3 is TGTGCCAGCAGCCAGATCACAGGGCGCGAAGAGACCCAGTACTTC.

The chain has TRBV5-5 and TRBJ1-5; TRBD1 aligns across 10 bases. Germline-derived CDR1 and CDR2 are SGHKS and YYEKEE (reference sequence). The V gene end was trimmed by 0 bases and the J gene end by 3 bases; junction bases not matched to a gene: 0. The CDR3 spans 15 residues. CDR3 nucleotide sequence: TGTGCCAGCAGCTTGGGACAGGGGGCCAATCAGCCCCAGCATTTT. The encoded protein is CASSLGQGANQPQHF.

The rearrangement joins TRBV3-1 (or the pseudogene TRBV3-2) to TRBJ1-6; TRBD1 matches 9 bases. Germline lookup yields CDR1 LGHDT and CDR2 YNNKEL (reference sequence). V was pared by 1 base and J by 10 bases, with 5 bases of the junction left unmatched. The CDR3 spans 15 residues. The CDR3 DNA sequence: TGTGCCAGCAGCCAAGGGGACAGGGATGAATCACCCCTCCACTTT. This translates into CASSQGDRDESPLHF.

The J gene is TRBJ2-2, the V gene TRBV6-5; TRBD1 might be the D (6 bases). The CDR3 is made up of 15 amino acids. V was trimmed by 7 bases and J by 6 bases, leaving 18 bases between them. Germline CDR1 and CDR2: MNHEY and SVGAGI. CDR3 region: CASKEDSRIPGELFF. The CDR3 bases are TGTGCCAGCAAAGAGGACAGTCGTATCCCCGGGGAGCTGTTTTTT.

The gene calls are TRBV11-1 and TRBJ2-2, with TRBD2 as a possible D gene (5 bases). V lost 2 bases and J 1 base, leaving 8 bases between the germline ends. This CDR3 is built from 15 residues. In germline, CDR1 is SGHAT, CDR2 FQDESV (reference sequence). The CDR3 loop reads CASSLREGNTGELFF. Written as DNA, the CDR3 is TGTGCCAGCAGCTTAAGAGAGGGGAACACCGGGGAGCTGTTTTTT.

V and J are TRBV6-5 and TRBJ1-1; 7 nucleotides agree with TRBD1. This CDR3 is built from 15 residues. Germline V lookup: CDR1 MNHEY, CDR2 SVGAGI. With V trimmed by 4 bases and J by 0 bases, 5 bases remained unmatched. The CDR3 reads CASSFYDRVNTEAFF. In DNA, the CDR3 is TGTGCCAGCAGTTTCTACGACAGGGTGAACACTGAAGCTTTCTTT.

V usage is TRBV12-3 or TRBV12-4 and J usage is TRBJ2-3; D not certain. This CDR3 has 13 residues. V dropped 5 bases and J dropped 6 bases, with 12 bases sitting between them. CDR3 amino acids: CASSPSGGDTQYF. CDR3 nucleotide sequence: TGTGCCAGCAGTCCCTCCGGTGGTGATACGCAGTATTTT.

V gene TRBV6-5 combines with J gene TRBJ1-2; D possibly corresponds to TRBD1 (6 bases). This CDR3 has 14 amino acids. V lost 4 bases to trimming and J lost 4 bases, with 13 bases between them. CDR1 is MNHEY and CDR2 is SVGAGI in the germline V gene. CDR3 nucleotide sequence: TGTGCCAGCAGTTCCGGGGGGCAGGGCTATGGCTACACCTTC. Residues: CASSSGGQGYGYTF.

The rearrangement links TRBV19 to TRBJ2-7; 10 nucleotides line up with TRBD1. The trim removed 4 bases at V and 7 bases at J, leaving 7 bases unmatched. The CDR3 sequence is 14 residues long. CDR1 LNHDA and CDR2 SQIVND come from the germline V gene (reference sequence). The CDR3 loop reads CASSTGTGVGEQYF. In DNA, the CDR3 is TGTGCCAGTAGTACCGGGACAGGGGTGGGGGAGCAGTACTTC.

V usage is TRBV19 and J usage is TRBJ1-1, with 7 positions matching TRBD1. CDR3 length: 14 residues. J lost 4 bases, V lost 6 bases, and 8 bases had no gene match. Per the germline V gene, CDR1 is LNHDA and CDR2 is SQIVND (reference sequence). The CDR3 region is CASSTASGGTEAFF. CDR3 DNA: TGTGCCAGTAGCACCGCCTCAGGGGGCACTGAAGCTTTCTTT. Full variable domain (rest looked up from reference TRBV19 and TRBJ1-1): DGGITQSPKYLFRKEGQNVTLSCEQNLNHDAMYWYRQDPGQGLRLIYYSQIVNDFQKGDIAEGYSVSREKKESFPLTVTSAQKNPTAFYLCASSTASGGTEAFFGQGTRLTVV.

The chain employs TRBV7-6 and TRBJ1-1, with unresolved D. The CDR3 has 14 residues. The germline V gene encodes CDR1 SGHVS and CDR2 FNYEAQ. V was cut by 0 bases and J by 2 bases, with 7 bases left in between. CDR3 DNA: TGTGCCAGCAGCTTAGCAGCTTCAAACACTGAAGCTTTCTTT. As protein: CASSLAASNTEAFF.

V gene TRBV3-1 (or the pseudogene TRBV3-2) combines with J gene TRBJ1-1; TRBD1 might be the D (5 bases). Germline-derived CDR1 and CDR2 are LGHDT and YNNKEL (reference sequence). The CDR3 contains 13 residues. The ends were cut back, 1 base at V and 11 bases at J, with 14 bases in the middle. Here the CDR3 DNA reads TGTGCCAGCAGCCAAGGGAGGGAGGGGACGGCTTTCTTT. It translates to CASSQGREGTAFF.

V gene TRBV2 combines with J gene TRBJ2-1; the match to TRBD2 covers 10 bases. The V and J ends lost 4 bases and 7 bases, in that order; junction bases with no gene match: 7. This CDR3 is built from 15 residues. Germline V lookup: CDR1 SNHLY, CDR2 FYNNEI. CDR3 nucleotide sequence: TGTGCCAGCAGTGCTCTAGCGGGAGAAGATAATGAGCAGTTCTTC. Its protein is CASSALAGEDNEQFF.

CDR3 loop: CASRGTGDYEQYF. The CDR3 DNA reads TGTGCCAGCAGGGGGACAGGGGATTACGAGCAGTACTTC. The chain recombines TRBV2 with TRBJ2-7; 10 bases are shared with TRBD1. Trimming removed 6 bases from V and 4 bases from J; junction bases left unmatched: 3. This CDR3 comprises 13 residues. Germline values: CDR1 SNHLY, CDR2 FYNNEI.

This rearrangement joins TRBV20-1 to TRBJ1-5; D is perhaps TRBD1 (5 bases). From germline, CDR1 is DFQATT and CDR2 SNEGSKA (reference sequence). The CDR3 contains 14 residues. The V gene lost 3 bases and the J gene lost 5 bases, with 14 bases spanning the gap. CDR3 sequence: CSASYGAADQPQHF. Written as DNA, the CDR3 is TGCAGTGCTAGTTATGGGGCCGCGGATCAGCCCCAGCATTTT.

V and J are TRBV12-3 or TRBV12-4 and TRBJ2-5; 9 bases are shared with TRBD1. V lost 6 bases to trimming and J lost 5 bases; unmatched junction nucleotides: 1. CDR3 length: 12 amino acids. The CDR3 loop reads CASRTGGETQYF. DNA for the CDR3: TGTGCCAGCAGGACAGGGGGGGAGACCCAGTACTTC.

This chain joins TRBV7-2 and TRBJ2-7; 8 bases match TRBD2. V lost 2 bases to trimming and J lost 1 base; unmatched junction nucleotides: 4. Germline CDR1 reads SGHTA; CDR2 reads FQGNSA. The CDR3 extends over 15 amino acids. In nucleotides, the CDR3 is TGTGCCAGCAGCTTATTCAGCGGGGGTTCCTACGAGCAGTACTTC. Its translation: CASSLFSGGSYEQYF.

The genes are TRBV2 and TRBJ1-2; TRBD1 is a possible D gene (6 bases). CDR3 size: 17 residues. CDR1 and CDR2 (germline): SNHLY, FYNNEI. V was shortened by 4 bases and J by 8 bases, with 26 bases between the two germline ends. The CDR3: CASSAIPQGTPATGYTF. For the CDR3, the DNA is TGTGCCAGCAGTGCTATACCTCAGGGGACCCCCGCAACGGGCTACACCTTC.

This clone occurred once. The chain couples TRBV9 to TRBJ1-6, with 9 bases fitting TRBD1. With V trimmed by 8 bases and J by 7 bases, 10 bases remained unmatched. This CDR3 spans 15 amino acids. Germline lookup yields CDR1 SGDLS and CDR2 YYNGEE. Here the CDR3 reads CASNTGTGTNSPLHF. CDR3 nucleotide sequence: TGTGCCAGTAACACGGGGACAGGGACCAATTCACCCCTCCACTTT.

This chain joins TRBV3-1 (or the pseudogene TRBV3-2) and TRBJ2-1; 8 positions match TRBD2. This CDR3 spans 16 amino acids. V lost 1 base to trimming and J lost 2 bases; unmatched junction nucleotides: 4. From germline, CDR1 is LGHDT and CDR2 YNNKEL (reference sequence). CDR3 DNA sequence: TGTGCCAGCAGCCAAGGGGGTAGCGGGGCCTACAATGAGCAGTTCTTC. It encodes CASSQGGSGAYNEQFF.

The chain couples TRBV19 to TRBJ1-1; D may be TRBD1 (6 bases). CDR1 is LNHDA, CDR2 SQIVND, per germline (reference sequence). Trimming removed 5 bases at V and 5 bases at J, with 12 bases between. The CDR3 runs to 13 residues. The CDR3 region has the DNA TGTGCCAGTAGTGTACAGGGTTGGACTGAAGCTTTCTTT. This translates into CASSVQGWTEAFF.